The 15 T cell receptor beta chains reported below all come from one sample, sequenced in a study of read filtering for tumor transcriptome and immune sequencing. Molecular barcoded adaptors covering alpha/delta and beta/gamma chains were used on around 400 ng RNA. Each CDR3 protein is one row after TCRdb ran MiXCR on the reads. The sample has 62,000 or so distinct CDR3 sequences; approximately 15% are singletons. Material: a population of CD138-negative cells sorted from bone marrow. Every receptor here comes from a donor at least 40 years old with multiple myeloma.

This clonotype was seen many times. The CDR3 nucleotides read TGTGCCAGCAGCCAAGGCAGGACGCTATACAATGAGCAGTTCTTC. Amino acids: CASSQGRTLYNEQFF. The gene calls are TRBV14 and TRBJ2-1; D is uncertain. V was cut by 1 base and J by 4 bases, with 11 bases left in between. This CDR3 comprises 15 residues. Germline V gene data show CDR1 as SGHDN and CDR2 as FVKESK.

This clonotype has ten or more counts. The rearrangement joins TRBV2 to TRBJ2-7; 7 bases fit TRBD1. The CDR3 totals 16 residues. Unmatched junction bases numbered 13, after V lost 6 bases and J lost 2 bases. Germline V gene data show CDR1 as SNHLY and CDR2 as FYNNEI. In DNA form, the CDR3 reads TGTGCCAGCAGATCCAATTCTGGACAGGCTGCCTACGAGCAGTACTTC. The encoded protein is CASRSNSGQAAYEQYF. Based on the CDR3 plus reference TRBV2 and TRBJ2-7, the full variable domain is EPEVTQTPSHQVTQMGQEVILRCVPISNHLYFYWYRQILGQKVEFLVSFYNNEISEKSEIFDDQFSVERPDGSNFTLKIRSTKLEDSAMYFCASRSNSGQAAYEQYFGPGTRLTVT.

This clonotype was counted between two and nine times. The V call is TRBV20-1, the J call TRBJ2-7; D unresolved. The CDR3 is made up of 12 amino acids. Germline CDR1 reads DFQATT; CDR2 reads SNEGSKA (reference sequence). V dropped 3 bases and J dropped 2 bases, with 8 bases sitting between them. CDR3 nucleotide sequence: TGCAGTGCTAGTAGTAGGGCCTACGAGCAGTACTTC. Translated: CSASSRAYEQYF.

This clonotype has at least ten counts. The V and J genes are TRBV7-3 and TRBJ2-1, with 7 nucleotides matching TRBD1. Germline V CDR1 and CDR2: SGHTA, FQGTGA. V lost 5 bases and J lost 6; bases outside the gene matches: 10. The CDR3 covers 15 residues. The CDR3, as DNA: TGTGCCAGCAGCACGCCGACAGGGCCTTCCAATGAGCAGTTCTTC. This sequence encodes CASSTPTGPSNEQFF.

This clonotype appeared many times. The CDR3 sequence is CASSLTAGDRGTQYF. The CDR3 DNA reads as TGTGCCAGCAGCTTAACTGCGGGGGACAGGGGTACGCAGTATTTT. The chain is built from TRBV7-3 and TRBJ2-3; 10 bases match TRBD1. CDR1 is SGHTA and CDR2 is FQGTGA in the germline V gene. The CDR3 consists of 15 residues. Trimming took 0 bases from V and 8 from J; bases not matched to a gene: 5.

This clonotype showed up many times. The genes are TRBV30 and TRBJ1-4; no reliable D call. With 2 bases removed from V and 7 bases from J, the gap between germline ends came to 23 bases. Germline loops: CDR1 GTSNPN, CDR2 SVGIG (reference sequence). CDR3 length: 17 amino acids. CDR3 loop: CAWSSIPPTSGREKLFF. In DNA form, the CDR3 reads TGTGCCTGGAGTTCCATCCCCCCAACCTCAGGCCGTGAAAAACTGTTTTTT.

This clonotype has just a few counts. The CDR3: CAWSVLQSGANVLTF. The CDR3 DNA is TGTGCCTGGAGTGTACTACAATCTGGGGCCAACGTCCTGACTTTC. V usage is TRBV30 and J usage is TRBJ2-6; D is unclear. Trimming pared 0 bases from V and 1 base from J, leaving 7 bases between. The CDR3 loop spans 15 amino acids. Per germline, CDR1 GTSNPN and CDR2 SVGIG (reference sequence).

Regarding this clonotype: Since a much larger clone is just one base distant, this may be a read error. The V gene is TRBV2, the J gene TRBJ2-2, with TRBD1 matching over 10 bases. Germline V gene data show CDR1 as SNHLY and CDR2 as FYNNEI. The CDR3 covers 15 residues. CDR3 bases: TGTGCCAGCACCGAGGGACAGGGGAACACCGGGGAGCTGTCTTTT. Translating it yields CASTEGQGNTGELSF.

This clonotype has ten or more counts. The chain recombines TRBV6-1 with TRBJ1-2; TRBD1 matches at 8 bases. CDR1 MNHNS and CDR2 SASEGT come from the germline V gene. The CDR3 consists of 15 residues. Losses at the gene ends were 4 bases for V and 9 bases for J; bases not matched to a gene: 13. CDR3 DNA sequence: TGTGCCAGCAGTGGGTGGGACAGGCAGTCTTTGCGCTACACCTTC. Residues: CASSGWDRQSLRYTF.

V gene TRBV12-3 or TRBV12-4 combines with J gene TRBJ1-5; D uncertain. Trimming removed 6 bases at V and 4 bases at J, with 7 bases between. This CDR3 spans 12 amino acids. The CDR3 nucleotides are TGTGCCAGCAGCTTCCTTAATCAGCCCCAGCATTTT. It codes for CASSFLNQPQHF.

Note on this clonotype: This sequence is one base from a far larger clone and is likely a read error. The chain couples TRBV6-6 to TRBJ2-2; the D is unclear. Looked up from germline, CDR1 is MNHNY and CDR2 is SVGAGI (reference sequence). The CDR3 is 14 residues long. Trimming took 5 bases from V and 3 from J, leaving 10 bases between them. The CDR3 DNA sequence: TGTGCCAGCAGTGCGGTCTCGGACACCGGGGAGCTGTTTTTT. This gives the protein CASSAVSDTGELFF.

This clonotype came up many times. This chain links TRBV6-2 or TRBV6-3 with TRBJ2-3, with 11 bases identical to TRBD2. This CDR3 has 15 amino acids. The V gene end was trimmed by 6 bases and the J gene end by 0 bases; junction bases not matched to a gene: 2. The germline V gene has CDR1 MNHEY and CDR2 SVGEGT. Here the CDR3 reads CASRGTSGSTDTQYF. CDR3 nucleotides: TGTGCCAGCAGGGGGACTAGCGGAAGCACAGATACGCAGTATTTT.

This clonotype was observed at least ten times. The J gene is TRBJ2-3, the V gene TRBV6-5; the match to TRBD2 covers 8 bases. V lost 2 bases and J lost 5; bases outside the gene matches: 9. Per germline, CDR1 MNHEY and CDR2 SVGAGI. The CDR3 sequence is 16 residues long. CDR3 in DNA: TGTGCCAGCAGTTACCGAAGCGGGAGTAGAGTAGATACGCAGTATTTT. Translated, it gives CASSYRSGSRVDTQYF.

Only a few counts were recorded for this clonotype. A read error may explain this, as a much larger clone is one base away. Since no conserved phenylalanine or tryptophan closes the CDR3, a read error is the likely cause. The chain joins TRBV7-6 to TRBJ1-1; 10 nucleotides line up with TRBD1. Germline-derived CDR1 and CDR2 are SGHVS and FNYEAQ. The CDR3 has 14 residues. V lost 4 bases and J lost 7; bases outside the gene matches: 6. CDR3 region: CASSSSRDRGEAFL. DNA for the CDR3: TGTGCCAGCAGCTCGTCCCGGGACAGGGGTGAAGCTTTCTTA.

This clonotype was counted at least ten times. V usage is TRBV7-9 and J usage is TRBJ1-1, with 10 bases that match TRBD1. The trim removed 1 base at V and 4 bases at J, leaving 6 bases unmatched. This CDR3 is 16 amino acids long. Germline values: CDR1 SEHNR, CDR2 FQNEAQ (reference sequence). CDR3: CASSLDRQGAVTEAFF. The DNA of the CDR3 is TGTGCCAGCAGCTTAGATCGACAGGGGGCTGTCACTGAAGCTTTCTTT.